One and the same sample provided the 16 T cell receptor beta chains below, sequenced in a study of regulatory T cells in long-lasting Graves disease (dated by TCRdb to 2020 to 2022). Libraries were prepared through multiplex PCR. Sequenced using an Illumina HiSeq 4000. To build TCR beta libraries, CDR3 regions were amplified by Arm-PCR using iRepertoire HTBI primers. TCRdb itself trimmed the public reads at Q25 with fastp, ran MiXCR and retained productive beta chains. Each CDR3 protein gets just one entry, which takes the most common genes and DNA from the rows behind it. The table for this sample lists fewer than 550,000 distinct CDR3 sequences; roughly a fifth of them were counted only once. The ten top clones hold approximately 6.4% of the sample. Per the publication, the time point label means: persistent/refractory GD, antithyroid drugs over 5 years with positive TRAb. For both TCR sequencing and RNA sequencing, RNA was extracted from PBMCs in TRIzol.

The specimen comprised peripheral blood mononuclear cells (PBMCs), sampled when the disease was refractory, from a patient treated with antithyroid drugs. These receptors came from a female donor with Graves disease.

This clonotype was detected only a few times. This chain connects TRBV6-1 to TRBJ2-2; D gene uncertain. CDR1 and CDR2 (germline): MNHNS, SASEGT. The CDR3 covers 18 residues. V lost 6 bases and J lost 0, with 20 bases in between. The chain's CDR3 is CASRPPLGTVTNTGELFF. CDR3 DNA: TGTGCCAGCAGGCCCCCCTTAGGCACGGTGACGAACACCGGGGAGCTGTTTTTT.

This clonotype was seen many times. The genes are TRBV6-1 and TRBJ1-5, with a weak D call TRBD1 (6 bases). The V gene lost 6 bases and the J gene lost 1 base, with 13 bases spanning the gap. Germline values: CDR1 MNHNS, CDR2 SASEGT. The CDR3 loop spans 15 amino acids. The CDR3 DNA is TGTGCCAGCAGGGTAGGACAGCACAGCAATCAGCCCCAGCATTTT. Translating it yields CASRVGQHSNQPQHF.

This clonotype came up a few times. J is TRBJ1-1 and V is TRBV19; 7 nucleotides match TRBD1. The CDR3 has 13 amino acids. Germline lookup yields CDR1 LNHDA and CDR2 SQIVND (reference sequence). DNA of the CDR3: TGTGTTACCCAGGGGGATTGGAACACTGAAGCTTTCTTT. Translating gives CVTQGDWNTEAFF.

This sequence joins TRBV5-6 and TRBJ1-1, with D unresolved. Trimming shortened V by 0 bases and J by 8 bases, and 8 bases separated the two germline ends. CDR1 SGHDT and CDR2 YYEEEE come from the germline V gene. CDR3 length: 12 residues. CDR3 protein: CASSLDTTEAFF. CDR3 bases: TGTGCCAGCAGCTTGGACACAACCGAAGCTTTCTTT.

This clonotype was counted at least ten times. The J gene is TRBJ1-1, the V gene TRBV9; 8 bases align to TRBD1. V dropped 3 bases and J dropped 5; count of bases not matched to a gene: 9. The CDR3 runs to 15 residues. Germline V lookup: CDR1 SGDLS, CDR2 YYNGEE. CDR3 sequence reads: CASSANGGQATEAFF. The CDR3 bases are TGTGCCAGCAGCGCCAATGGGGGACAGGCTACTGAAGCTTTCTTT.

As for this clonotype: A read error is the likely source, as a far larger clone sits one nucleotide away. As the CDR3 is not closed by the conserved phenylalanine or tryptophan, this likely results from a read error. The V call is TRBV12-3 or TRBV12-4, the J call TRBJ1-1, with D perhaps matching TRBD1 (5 bases). V was cut by 6 bases and J by 1 base, with 15 bases left in between. The CDR3 has 15 amino acids. The CDR3 DNA is TGTGCCAGCAGCTTCCAAAGTGGGGCGAACACTGAAGCTTTCTCT. Translation gives CASSFQSGANTEAFS.

The gene calls are TRBV9 and TRBJ2-7, with a weak D call TRBD1 (5 bases). Trimming left V 0 bases short and J 3 bases short, with 13 bases between. CDR3 length: 15 amino acids. Germline loops: CDR1 SGDLS, CDR2 YYNGEE. In DNA form, the CDR3 reads TGTGCCAGCAGCGTAGATTCGACAGCAGACTACGAGCAGTACTTC. It yields the protein CASSVDSTADYEQYF. Supplemented by reference TRBV9 and TRBJ2-7, the full variable domain reads DSGVTQTPKHLITATGQRVTLRCSPRSGDLSVYWYQQSLDQGLQFLIQYYNGEERAKGNILERFSAQQFPDLHSELNLSSLELGDSALYFCASSVDSTADYEQYFGPGTRLTVT.

This clonotype was counted ten times or more. The chain recombines TRBV2 with TRBJ2-4, with a tentative D call TRBD1 (6 bases). The CDR3 consists of 14 residues. Per germline, CDR1 SNHLY and CDR2 FYNNEI. V lost 4 bases, J lost 4 bases, and 11 bases lay in between. The CDR3: CASSGGPPKNIQYF. CDR3 DNA sequence: TGTGCCAGCAGTGGGGGGCCCCCTAAAAACATTCAGTACTTC.

This clonotype occurred many times. The rearrangement links TRBV28 to TRBJ1-2; D may be TRBD1 (6 bases). Germline V gene data show CDR1 as MDHEN and CDR2 as SYDVKM. The V end lost 3 bases, the J end lost 3 bases, and 11 bases lay between the germline ends. CDR3 length: 14 residues. The CDR3 reads CASSLGRTDYGYTF. In nucleotides, the CDR3 is TGTGCCAGCAGTTTGGGGCGGACAGACTATGGCTACACCTTC.

The chain is built from TRBV5-5 and TRBJ1-5; the D gene is possibly TRBD1 (5 bases). This CDR3 spans 17 amino acids. Between the trimmed V and J ends, which lost 4 bases and 2 bases, there was a span of 19 bases. Per germline, CDR1 SGHKS and CDR2 YYEKEE (reference sequence). As DNA, the CDR3 is TGTGCCAGCAGCCTTGGGCCTTCAGGGCCCGGCAATCAGCCCCAGCATTTT. It translates to CASSLGPSGPGNQPQHF.

The chain recombines TRBV12-3 or TRBV12-4 with TRBJ1-2, with TRBD1 as a possible D gene (5 bases). Trimming left V 6 bases short and J 8 bases short, with 22 bases between. The CDR3 runs to 15 residues. DNA of the CDR3: TGTGCCAGCAGCTCCGCGGGGGTGGCCGTCGAAGGCTACACCTTC. Its translation: CASSSAGVAVEGYTF.

This clonotype came up many times. The rearrangement links TRBV28 to TRBJ1-4; D not certain. The germline gives CDR1 MDHEN, CDR2 SYDVKM. The CDR3 runs to 15 residues. The V end lost 4 bases, the J end lost 5 bases, and 14 bases lay between the germline ends. CDR3: CASSSTPASNEKLFF. CDR3 sequence (DNA): TGTGCCAGCAGTTCAACCCCAGCTTCCAATGAAAAACTGTTTTTT.

V gene TRBV4-1 combines with J gene TRBJ2-2, with D uncertain. The CDR3 is 13 residues long. V lost 0 bases, J lost 6 bases, and 5 bases lay in between. Germline CDR1 is MGHRA and CDR2 is YSYEKL. This chain's CDR3 is CASSQEPPGELFF. The CDR3 DNA reads TGCGCCAGCAGCCAAGAGCCTCCCGGGGAGCTGTTTTTT.

This clonotype came up many times. This rearrangement joins TRBV7-6 to TRBJ2-7; no clear D gene. Germline CDR1 reads SGHVS; CDR2 reads FNYEAQ. The V end was cut by 1 base, the J end by 2 bases, with 9 bases between. The CDR3 spans 14 residues. CDR3 region: CASSLETAPYEQYF. The CDR3 bases are TGTGCCAGCAGCTTAGAAACAGCACCCTACGAGCAGTACTTC.

This clonotype was detected only a few times. This CDR3 reads CASSQDALNRGTEAFF. The CDR3 bases are TGTGCCAGCAGCCAAGATGCGCTTAACAGGGGAACTGAAGCTTTCTTT. The chain combines TRBV3-1 with TRBJ1-1, with 7 bases aligning to TRBD1. V was clipped by 0 bases and J by 5 bases; unmatched bases: 9. The CDR3 spans 16 residues. Germline V gene data show CDR1 as LGHDT and CDR2 as YNNKEL (reference sequence).

This clonotype was counted only a few times. This chain links TRBV7-9 with TRBJ2-5; perhaps TRBD1 as D (7 bases). Trimming removed 4 bases at V and 6 bases at J, with 18 bases between. This CDR3 comprises 15 residues. Per the germline V gene, CDR1 is SEHNR and CDR2 is FQNEAQ (reference sequence). The CDR3 coding sequence is TGTGCCAGCAGCTCGACTAGACAGGGTGGAAAGACCCAGTACTTC. It yields the protein CASSSTRQGGKTQYF.